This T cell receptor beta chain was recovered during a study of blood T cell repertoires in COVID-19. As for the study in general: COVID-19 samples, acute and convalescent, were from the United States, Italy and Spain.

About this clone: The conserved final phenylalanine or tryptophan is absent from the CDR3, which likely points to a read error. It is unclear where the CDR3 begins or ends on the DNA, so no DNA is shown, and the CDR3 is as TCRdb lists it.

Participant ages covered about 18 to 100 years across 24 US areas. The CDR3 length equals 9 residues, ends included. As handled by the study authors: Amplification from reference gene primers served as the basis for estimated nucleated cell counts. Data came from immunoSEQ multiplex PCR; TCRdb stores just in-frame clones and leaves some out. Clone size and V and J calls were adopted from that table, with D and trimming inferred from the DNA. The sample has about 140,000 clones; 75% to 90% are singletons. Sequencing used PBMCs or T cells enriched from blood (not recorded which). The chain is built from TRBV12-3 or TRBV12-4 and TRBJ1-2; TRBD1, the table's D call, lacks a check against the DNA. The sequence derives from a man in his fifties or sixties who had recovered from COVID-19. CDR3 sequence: CASSFPPQD.